The present T cell receptor (beta chain) was sequenced within a study of spatial heterogeneity in lung cancer. Study context: Fewer alpha-chain than beta-chain sequences were consistently detected.

Indicated time point: sample taken at primary tumor resection. Whole RNA obtained from tumor, nontumor lung or frozen PBMC underwent sequencing without sorting. Remarks on this clonotype: This sequence may be a read error, since a much larger clone differs from it by one base. It is unclear where the CDR3 begins or ends on the DNA, so no DNA is shown, and the CDR3 is as TCRdb lists it.

In the library, each TCR cDNA molecule bore its own unique molecular identifier. MiXCR was run by TCRdb on the 5' RACE reads, yielding one entry per CDR3 protein. Among some 7,300 distinct CDR3 sequences, 15% to 20% were seen once, and the ten largest hold 15% to 20%. The germline CDR1 and CDR2 sequences are MDHEN and SYDVKM. The CDR3 is 15 amino acids in total, end residues counted. The receptor was derived from a female donor with early-stage non-small cell lung cancer. The chain couples TRBV28 to TRBJ1-2; TRBD1 is the table's D call and was not checked against the DNA. The sample consisted of PBMCs, taken at surgery. Here the CDR3 reads CASRQGSQANYGCTF.